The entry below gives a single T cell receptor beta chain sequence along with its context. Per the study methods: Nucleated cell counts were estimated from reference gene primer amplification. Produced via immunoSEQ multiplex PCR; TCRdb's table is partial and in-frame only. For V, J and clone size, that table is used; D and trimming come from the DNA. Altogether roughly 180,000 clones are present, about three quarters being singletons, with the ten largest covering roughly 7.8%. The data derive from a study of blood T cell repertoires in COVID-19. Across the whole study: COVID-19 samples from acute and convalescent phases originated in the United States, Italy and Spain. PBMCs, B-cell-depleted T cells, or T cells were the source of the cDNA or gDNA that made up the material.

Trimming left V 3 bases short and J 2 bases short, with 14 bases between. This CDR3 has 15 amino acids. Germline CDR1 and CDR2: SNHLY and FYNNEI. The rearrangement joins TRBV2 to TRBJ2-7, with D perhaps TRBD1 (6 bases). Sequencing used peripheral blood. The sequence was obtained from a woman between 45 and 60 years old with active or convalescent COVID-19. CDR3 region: CASSEEQGFAYEQYF. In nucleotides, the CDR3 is TGTGCCAGCAGTGAGGAACAGGGTTTTGCCTACGAGCAGTACTTC.